This T cell receptor beta chain was documented in a study of CD8 T cells in Susac syndrome (dated by TCRdb to about 2019). About the full investigation: The study used repertoire sequencing to test whether antigen drove CD8+ T cell activation and differentiation in Susac syndrome. CD8+ T cell repertoire clonality was compared between approximately 12 healthy donors, roughly 14 Susac syndrome patients and about 15 multiple sclerosis patients.

Peripheral blood CD8+ and CD4+ T cells from healthy donors, Susac syndrome patients and multiple sclerosis patients were profiled using high-throughput TCR beta sequencing. Multiple sclerosis controls were treatment-naive patients with stable or active relapsing-remitting disease fulfilling revised McDonald criteria. Bulk CD8+ and CD4+ T cells were purified by magnetic negative isolation, while CD8+ TEMRA cells were enriched using FACS. Blood was drawn into EDTA tubes, processed within 24 hours, and PBMCs were isolated by density gradient centrifugation. PBMCs intended for TCR sequencing were frozen in liquid nitrogen and were later thawed in a 37 degrees C water bath. Purity of sorted or isolated CD4+, CD8+ and CD8+ TEMRA cells was at least 90%. Turning to this clonotype: Its target antigen remains unknown. No much larger clonotype is one base removed from it; base qualities were not supplied.

Trimming takes 4 bases off V and 0 bases off J; junction bases not matched to a gene: 9. The CDR1 and CDR2 encoded by the germline V gene (reference sequence) are MNHEY and SMNVEV. From the cysteine through the phenylalanine, the CDR3 covers 18 amino acids. Solely the CDR3 DNA is kept, with 54 bases framed from the first base. RNA was extracted using the RNeasy kit, and roughly 0.5 to 1 microgram was reverse transcribed with random hexamers. TCR beta CDR3 regions were amplified with the immunoSEQ multiplex PCR assay covering 54 Vbeta and 13 Jbeta segments. PCR amplification bias was corrected by using a synthetic template baseline for primer optimization and computational correction. In the authors' own workflow: Reads were annotated to V, D and J genes according to IMGT and were analyzed with immunoSEQ Analyzer, with only productive sequences retained. Clonality was computed as one minus Shannon entropy normalized by log2 of the number of productive unique sequences. For each patient and control, public and private clones were evaluated among the 100 most prevalent clones. A clone was defined as Susac-specific if it was absent from the healthy and MS cohorts, from over 1,000 published viral clones and from other ImmuneACCESS disease sequences. TCRdb passed the public sequencing reads through fastp at Q25 and MiXCR, retaining productive beta sequences. Rows are unified per CDR3 protein, each entry keeping the most common DNA and genes. Here the V and J calls rest on TCRdb's processing, not on the authors' analysis. In this sample the table shows roughly 300,000 distinct CDR3 sequences, 80% to 90% of which occur a single time. Around 0.12% of the sample comes from the top ten.

Broad study findings and their caveats: The number of individuals in the TCR sequencing and HLA analysis was recognized as being relatively small.

Sequencing was carried out using CD8+ T cells from PBMCs. This clonotype was obtained from a human donor with multiple sclerosis. This receptor chain uses TRBV27 and TRBJ2-3, with 11 middle bases fitting TRBD1. The nucleotide sequence is TGTGCCAGCAGTTCCGGGACAGGGGGGTTCCCTAGCACAGATACGCAGTATTTT. It translates to CASSSGTGGFPSTDTQYF.